Shown below are 3 T cell receptor beta chains from a single sample sequenced in a study of cytomegalovirus exposure and HLA in healthy donors. The PCR was carried out with 60 Vbeta primers and 13 Jbeta primers. Measured with immunoSEQ multiplex PCR; TCRdb has only the in-frame clones, and not every one. The sample yields 100,000 or so clones, approximately 77% seen once. Source material: PBMCs. The origin of the receptors is a male donor in good health and CMV-seropositive.

The chain combines TRBV7-2 with TRBJ1-2; D unresolved. V was pared by 0 bases and J by 2 bases, with 7 bases between. The germline CDR1 and CDR2 sequences are SGHTA and FQGNSA. The CDR3 sequence is 14 residues long. The CDR3 DNA sequence: TGTGCCAGCAGCTTAGCGCCACAGAACTATGGCTACACCTTC. Protein product: CASSLAPQNYGYTF.

This clone was found once. In nucleotides, the CDR3 is TGTGCCATCAGTGAGACATTTGGAAAAGGAGGGAACTATGGCTACACCTTC. Its protein product is CAISETFGKGGNYGYTF. V is TRBV10-3 and J is TRBJ1-2; D is ambiguous. Germline lookup yields CDR1 ENHRY and CDR2 SYGVKD. V was clipped by 2 bases and J by 2 bases, with 18 bases between them. This CDR3 has 17 residues.

V is TRBV6-5 and J is TRBJ2-5, with 7 positions matching TRBD2. This CDR3 is 16 amino acids long. The V gene end was trimmed by 4 bases and the J gene end by 1 base; junction bases not matched to a gene: 9. Germline lookup yields CDR1 MNHEY and CDR2 SVGAGI. DNA for the CDR3: TGTGCCAGCAGTTCCAGTGGGAGGGGCGGCCAAGAGACCCAGTACTTC. Translation: CASSSSGRGGQETQYF.